These 7 T cell receptor beta chains share one sample of origin, sequenced in a study of shared clonotypes between healthy human individuals. Sequencing used immunoSEQ multiplex PCR; TCRdb keeps in-frame clones, though not all of them. This sample has 2 million to 2.5 million clones, with over 90% found just once. Sequences were obtained from naive CD4+ T cells from PBMCs. Subset described: CD45RA+ positively selected. The origin of the receptors is a man in his late teens or twenties in good health. Some clones in this sample may be carry-over from other donors' samples.

J is TRBJ1-5 and V is TRBV5-6; possible D gene TRBD1, 6 bases. The CDR3 totals 16 residues. Germline V gene lookup returns CDR1 SGHDT and CDR2 YYEEEE. V was clipped by 4 bases and J by 7 bases, with 21 bases between them. In nucleotides, the CDR3 is TGTGCCAGCAGCCGTCGTAAGGGGGGAGCGAGGCAGCCCCAGCATTTT. It yields the protein CASSRRKGGARQPQHF.

This rearrangement joins TRBV7-2 to TRBJ1-5, with D maybe TRBD1 (5 bases). Trimming took off 1 base at V and 7 bases at J, with 14 bases between the two ends. Germline-derived CDR1 and CDR2 are SGHTA and FQGNSA. The CDR3 is 15 residues long. The CDR3 reads CASSLGLQARQPQHF. CDR3 bases: TGTGCCAGCAGCTTAGGCTTACAGGCCCGGCAGCCCCAGCATTTT.

V is TRBV27 and J is TRBJ2-2; perhaps TRBD2 as D (5 bases). Looked up from germline, CDR1 is MNHEY and CDR2 is SMNVEV (reference sequence). The CDR3 length is 16 residues. The ends were cut back, 6 bases at V and 1 base at J, with 15 bases in the middle. CDR3 amino acids: CASRDLSRGNTGELFF. The DNA for the CDR3 is TGTGCCAGCAGAGATCTGTCTCGGGGGAACACCGGGGAGCTGTTTTTT.

This chain connects TRBV4-1 to TRBJ2-1; TRBD2 matches 7 bases. Trimming took 1 base from V and 0 from J; bases not matched to a gene: 9. This CDR3 is built from 18 residues. CDR1 MGHRA and CDR2 YSYEKL come from the germline V gene. The CDR3 DNA sequence: TGCGCCAGCAGCCAAGGGAGGCTAGCGGTAAGCTCCTACAATGAGCAGTTCTTC. Translating gives CASSQGRLAVSSYNEQFF.

The V call is TRBV5-1, the J call TRBJ2-7; 8 bases map to TRBD1. With 0 bases clipped from V and 3 bases from J, the junction kept 11 bases outside the gene matches. Germline V CDR1 and CDR2: SGHRS, YFSETQ. The CDR3 has 17 residues. The CDR3 spells CASSLAAGSGGSYEQYF. Here the CDR3 DNA reads TGCGCCAGCAGCTTGGCCGCTGGTTCAGGGGGCAGCTACGAGCAGTACTTC.

V usage is TRBV5-1 and J usage is TRBJ1-2; the D gene is possibly TRBD1 (5 bases). Trimming removed 0 bases from V and 8 bases from J, with 14 bases in between. CDR3 size: 14 residues. The germline V gene encodes CDR1 SGHRS and CDR2 YFSETQ. This chain's CDR3 is CASSLAQGPGGYTF. The CDR3 nucleotides are TGCGCCAGCAGCTTGGCGCAGGGACCGGGAGGCTACACCTTC.

This chain uses TRBV7-2 with TRBJ2-1; TRBD2 aligns across 12 bases. CDR1 and CDR2 (germline): SGHTA, FQGNSA. This CDR3 region has 20 residues. Germline trimming cut 0 bases from V and 2 bases from J; bases unmatched to any gene: 11. The CDR3 region is CASSLAQTSGRVGTYNEQFF. The CDR3 DNA follows: TGTGCCAGCAGCTTAGCCCAGACTAGCGGGAGAGTAGGGACCTACAATGAGCAGTTCTTC.